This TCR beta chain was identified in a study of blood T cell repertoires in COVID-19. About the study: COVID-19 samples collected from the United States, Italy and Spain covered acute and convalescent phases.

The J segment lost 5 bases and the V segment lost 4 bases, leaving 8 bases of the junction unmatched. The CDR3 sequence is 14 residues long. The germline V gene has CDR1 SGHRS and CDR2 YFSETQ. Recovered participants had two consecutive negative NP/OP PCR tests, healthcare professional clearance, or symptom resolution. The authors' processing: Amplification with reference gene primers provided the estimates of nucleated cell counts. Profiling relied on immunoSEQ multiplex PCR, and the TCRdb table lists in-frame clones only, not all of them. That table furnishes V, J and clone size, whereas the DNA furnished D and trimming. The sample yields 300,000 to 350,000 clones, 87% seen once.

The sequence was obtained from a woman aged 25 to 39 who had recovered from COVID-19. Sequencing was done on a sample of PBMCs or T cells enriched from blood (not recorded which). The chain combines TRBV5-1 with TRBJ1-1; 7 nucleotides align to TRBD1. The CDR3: CASSIQTGRTEAFF. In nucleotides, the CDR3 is TGCGCCAGCAGCATACAGACAGGGAGAACTGAAGCTTTCTTT. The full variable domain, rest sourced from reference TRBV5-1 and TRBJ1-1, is KAGVTQTPRYLIKTRGQQVTLSCSPISGHRSVSWYQQTPGQGLQFLFEYFSETQRNKGNFPGRFSGRQFSNSRSEMNVSTLELGDSALYLCASSIQTGRTEAFFGQGTRLTVV.